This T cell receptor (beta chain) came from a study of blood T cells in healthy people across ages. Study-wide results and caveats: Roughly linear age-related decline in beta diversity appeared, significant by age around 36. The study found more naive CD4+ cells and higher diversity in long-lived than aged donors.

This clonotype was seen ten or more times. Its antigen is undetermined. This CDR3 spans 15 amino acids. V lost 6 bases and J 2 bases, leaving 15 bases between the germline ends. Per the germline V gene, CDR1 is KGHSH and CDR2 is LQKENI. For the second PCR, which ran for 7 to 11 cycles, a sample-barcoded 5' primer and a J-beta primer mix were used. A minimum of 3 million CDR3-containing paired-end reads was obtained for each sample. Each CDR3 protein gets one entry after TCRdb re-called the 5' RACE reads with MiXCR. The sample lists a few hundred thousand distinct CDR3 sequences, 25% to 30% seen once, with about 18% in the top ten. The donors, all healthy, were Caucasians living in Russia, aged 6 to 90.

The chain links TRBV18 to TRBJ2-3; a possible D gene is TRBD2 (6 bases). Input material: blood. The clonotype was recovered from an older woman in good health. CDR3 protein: CASSPMGGTTDTQYF. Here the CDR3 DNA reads TGTGCCAGCTCGCCGATGGGCGGGACCACAGATACGCAGTATTTT.